A selection of T cell receptor beta chains follows, all from one sample in a study of blood T cells in healthy people across ages. TCRdb independently ran MiXCR on the 5' RACE reads; one entry per CDR3 protein. The profile shows 600,000 or so distinct CDR3 sequences, about 30% of them singletons. Material: blood. The receptors were sampled from a woman older than 75 in good health. Both conserved end residues are part of each CDR3. The D gene is left open where the match is weak. Clone size, where shown, is once, few, many, or a class for clones that have expanded.

J: TRBJ2-1; V: TRBV6-5; length: 16; size: NA; D: NA; DNA: TGTGCCAGCGGAACTTTGTCTCGGGGCTCCTACAATGAGCAGTTCTTC; CDR3: CASGTLSRGSYNEQFF
J: TRBJ1-6; V: TRBV4-1; length: 14; size: NA; D: TRBD1; DNA: TGCGCCAGCAGGCGGACAGGGAGTGATTCACCCCTCCACTTT; CDR3: CASRRTGSDSPLHF
J: TRBJ1-3; V: TRBV6-1; length: 15; size: few; D: NA; DNA: TGTGCCAGCAGCCCATTGGGAAGCTCTGGAAACACCATATATTTT; CDR3: CASSPLGSSGNTIYF
J: TRBJ2-2; V: TRBV2; length: 14; size: few; D: NA; DNA: TGTGCCAGCAAAAGAGGGGAGAACACCGGGGAGCTGTTTTTT; CDR3: CASKRGENTGELFF
J: TRBJ2-3; V: TRBV23-1; length: 17; size: few; D: NA; DNA: TGCGCCAGCAGTCAAGGACCCTGCGGGGTTAGCACAGATACGCAGTATTTT; CDR3: CASSQGPCGVSTDTQYF
J: TRBJ1-5; V: TRBV27; length: 17; size: NA; D: TRBD1; DNA: TGTACCAGCAAAGGGGGACAGGGGATTTATAGCAATCAGCCCCAGCATTTT; CDR3: CTSKGGQGIYSNQPQHF
J: TRBJ1-1; V: TRBV10-3; length: 14; size: NA; D: NA; DNA: TGTGCCATCGGTGATGAGCAGCTGAACACTGAAGCTTTCTTT; CDR3: CAIGDEQLNTEAFF
J: TRBJ2-7; V: TRBV2; length: 19; size: few; D: NA; DNA: TGTGCCAGCACCGGATTAGGACAGACTAGTTCAAGGAGCTCCTACGAGCAGTACTTC; CDR3: CASTGLGQTSSRSSYEQYF
J: TRBJ1-6; V: TRBV7-9; length: 16; size: once; D: NA; DNA: TGTGCCAGCAGCTCCTCCGGGAGCTCCCATAATTCACCCCTCCACTTT; CDR3: CASSSSGSSHNSPLHF
J: TRBJ2-1; V: TRBV25-1; length: 14; size: many; D: NA; DNA: TGTGCCAGCAGTGTGGGGATTCTCTACAATGAGCAGTTCTTC; CDR3: CASSVGILYNEQFF
J: TRBJ2-3; V: TRBV20-1; length: 15; size: NA; D: NA; DNA: TGCAGTGCTAGGTGGGGGTCCGGAGGCACAGATACGCAGTATTTT; CDR3: CSARWGSGGTDTQYF
J: TRBJ2-4; V: TRBV7-2; length: 14; size: many; D: NA; DNA: TGTGCCAGCAGCCCCACGCAGGGTCGGAACATTCAGTACTTC; CDR3: CASSPTQGRNIQYF
J: TRBJ1-5; V: TRBV28; length: 13; size: NA; D: NA; DNA: TGTGCCATCCCCCTGGGGTTGGGTCAGCCCCAGCATTTT; CDR3: CAIPLGLGQPQHF
J: TRBJ2-1; V: TRBV5-3; length: 22; size: few; D: NA; DNA: TGTGCCAGACAGCTTGAGGTGTGTGGCGGTGCAGATAAAAGGAGCTCCTACAATGAGCGGTTCTTC; CDR3: CARQLEVCGGADKRSSYNERFF
J: TRBJ2-7; V: TRBV5-1; length: 14; size: many; D: TRBD2; DNA: TGCGCCAGCAGCTTAGCGGGGGGGATTTACGAGCAGTACTTC; CDR3: CASSLAGGIYEQYF
J: TRBJ1-2; V: TRBV24-1; length: 17; size: few; D: TRBD1; DNA: TGTGCCACCAGTGACCGGGACAGGGGGCCCGGGGACTATGGCTACACCTTC; CDR3: CATSDRDRGPGDYGYTF
J: TRBJ2-3; V: TRBV19; length: 15; size: many; D: NA; DNA: TGTGCCAGTAGTATCGGTGGGGTTAACACAGATACGCAGTATTTT; CDR3: CASSIGGVNTDTQYF
J: TRBJ1-1; V: TRBV28; length: 13; size: NA; D: TRBD1; DNA: TGTGCCAGCAGTTCCCAGGGGGCGGTCCGAGCTTTCTTT; CDR3: CASSSQGAVRAFF
J: TRBJ2-7; V: TRBV9; length: 17; size: many; D: TRBD1; DNA: TGTGCCAGCAGCGCCCTAGGAGGGGACAGGGCAGATTACGAGCAGTACTTC; CDR3: CASSALGGDRADYEQYF
J: TRBJ2-3; V: TRBV7-3; length: 13; size: NA; D: NA; DNA: TGTGACAGCAGCTTAAGGCGGGGCAAAACGCAGTATTTT; CDR3: CDSSLRRGKTQYF
J: TRBJ2-1; V: TRBV9; length: 14; size: many; D: NA; DNA: TGTGCCAGCAGCGTAGCGGCGGGATACAATGAGCAGTTCTTC; CDR3: CASSVAAGYNEQFF
J: TRBJ1-1; V: TRBV7-2; length: 16; size: NA; D: NA; DNA: TGTGCCAGCAGCCTGACCGAAACAGGGATTAACACTGAAGCTTTCTTT; CDR3: CASSLTETGINTEAFF
J: TRBJ1-5; V: TRBV18; length: 14; size: many; D: NA; DNA: TGTGCCAGCTCCCTCCAAAATAGCAATCAGCCCCAGCATTTT; CDR3: CASSLQNSNQPQHF
J: TRBJ1-5; V: TRBV20-1; length: 17; size: NA; D: TRBD1; DNA: TGCAGTGCTAGAGATATTTCGACAGGGGTCGGGACTCAGCCCCAGCATTTT; CDR3: CSARDISTGVGTQPQHF
J: TRBJ1-5; V: TRBV7-9; length: 15; size: NA; D: NA; DNA: TGTGCCAGCAGCTCAACCATAGACCCAGATCAGCCCCAGCATTTT; CDR3: CASSSTIDPDQPQHF
J: TRBJ2-7; V: TRBV5-5; length: 14; size: many; D: TRBD2; DNA: TGTGCCAGCAGCCGCGGGGGGTTGGGATACGAGCAGTACTTC; CDR3: CASSRGGLGYEQYF
J: TRBJ2-3; V: TRBV7-9; length: 15; size: many; D: TRBD1; DNA: TGTGCCAGCAGCCCGGGACAGGTTAGCACAGATACGCAGTATTTT; CDR3: CASSPGQVSTDTQYF
J: TRBJ1-4; V: TRBV3-1; length: 14; size: NA; D: NA; DNA: TGTGCCAGCAGCCTAACGGGACGGAATGAAAAACTGTTTTTT; CDR3: CASSLTGRNEKLFF
J: TRBJ2-5; V: TRBV27; length: 15; size: NA; D: NA; DNA: TGTGCCAGCAGTTCGAGTCCTAGGACCAGGGAGACCCAGTACTTC; CDR3: CASSSSPRTRETQYF
J: TRBJ2-6; V: TRBV6-5; length: 15; size: many; D: TRBD1; DNA: TGTGCCAGCCGGGACAGGGGAACAGGGGCCAACGTCCTGACTTTC; CDR3: CASRDRGTGANVLTF
J: TRBJ2-3; V: TRBV20-1; length: 15; size: many; D: TRBD2; DNA: TGCAGTGCTAGTCCCCTTAGCGGGGGAGGAGATACGCAGTATTTT; CDR3: CSASPLSGGGDTQYF
J: TRBJ2-7; V: TRBV20-1; length: 15; size: NA; D: NA; DNA: TGCAGTGCTAGAGATCGCACTCGCGGGGTTGGCGAGCAGTACTTC; CDR3: CSARDRTRGVGEQYF
J: TRBJ2-7; V: TRBV27; length: 17; size: many; D: TRBD1; DNA: TGTGCCAGCAGTCTCTTGAGTGGGACAGGGGTTACCTACGAGCAGTACTTC; CDR3: CASSLLSGTGVTYEQYF
J: TRBJ1-3; V: TRBV4-2; length: 17; size: NA; D: NA; DNA: TGTGCCAGCAGCCAAGGGGTTTCAGCATACTCTGGAAACACCATATATTTT; CDR3: CASSQGVSAYSGNTIYF
J: TRBJ2-7; V: TRBV4-1; length: 17; size: NA; D: TRBD2; DNA: TGCGCCAGCAGCCAAGATGGGGGACGGGGGACTAGATGCGAGCAGTACTTC; CDR3: CASSQDGGRGTRCEQYF